This T cell receptor beta chain emerged from a study of monozygotic twins with cystic fibrosis (dated by TCRdb to 2020 to 2022). Notes on the research overall: About 3.1 micrograms of fragmented DNA went through 15 PCR cycles to produce barcoded libraries. To gauge how much genetics shapes V and J gene usage, the researchers compared TCR beta repertoires both within and across 16 monozygotic twin pairs who have cystic fibrosis. The cohort included ten female and six male twin pairs, mostly children and adolescents, aged roughly 2.0 to 40 years with a median of 9.1 years. Data for three of the twin pairs had previously been reported in another context. Twins were ranked among 850 to 1,200 cohort participants for weight-for-height and FEVPerc (FEV1 disease centile) at the day of blood sampling.

What the research found in general, with its limitations: Only a small cohort was studied, and no association of shared CDR3 numbers with age, concordance or disease severity was found. Simpson clonality was found to be generally low (median 0.0095), suggesting a naive-dominated repertoire, although higher clonality was observed in the most severely affected patients. Monozygotic CF twin pairs shared significantly more nucleotide-identical clonotypes within each pair than unrelated CF individuals shared with one another (P = 0.000026, Mann-Whitney). In 13 of 16 pairs, V gene usage most closely resembled the co-twin's, and the same held for J usage in 8 of 16 pairs, a pattern suggesting genetic constraints.

For this clone: Its antigen is not yet known. No base quality information exists; no much larger clone differs at one position.

The twin pairs came from the European Cystic Fibrosis Twin and Sibling Study Cohort, which recruited patients from 150 or so CF clinics across 14 European countries. Both zygosity and CFTR genotype were checked in-house, and zygosity was tested with multiplex PCR across nine short tandem repeat loci. Each twin gave a peripheral blood sample, and clinical parameters were documented on that same day of blood sampling. Genomic DNA was isolated from peripheral blood cells with phenol/chloroform and kept in TE buffer at 4 degrees C. Following the manufacturer's instructions, TCR beta CDR3 regions were amplified by multiplex PCR with the immunoSEQ immune profiling system. An Illumina NextSeq system was used for sequencing. Per the source publication's procedure: Sequence data were processed on the immunoSEQ Analyzer platform, and clonality was calculated as the square root of Simpson's index of productive rearrangements. V and J usage similarity was measured by Jensen-Shannon distance, and CDR3 generation probabilities were computed with OLGA. The immuneACCESS database (August 2020) and VDJdb (December 2020) were searched for shared CDR3 sequences. The source is immuneACCESS, and TCRdb retained only in-frame sequences with V and J called. Part of the clones is not carried over; for the studies checked, unresolved V genes explain less than half of this, and the remainder is unexplained. That table gives V, J and clone size, and the DNA gave D and trimming. The sample profile shows some 30,000 clones; 80% to 95% of them were found once. Of the sample, approximately 0.88% is held by the ten largest clones.

From the cysteine through the phenylalanine, the CDR3 covers 11 amino acids. Of the read, only the CDR3 DNA is kept; its 33 bases are in frame from base 1. The germline V gene (reference sequence) sets CDR1 to DFQATT and CDR2 to SNEGSKA. The germline ends are 4 bases apart after V is trimmed by 3 bases and J by 4 bases. The chain is made from TRBV20-1 and TRBJ1-3; the D gene is not confidently resolved. The source of this sequence is a girl aged 2 to 10 with cystic fibrosis. The sequenced material came from blood. The CDR3 loop reads CSASGGNTIYF. The base sequence is TGCAGTGCTAGTGGCGGAAACACCATATATTTT.